This TCR beta chain derives from a study of OX40 agonist ivuxolimab in advanced cancers. Study-level background: Intravenous ivuxolimab was administered to patients every 2 weeks at 0.01 to 10 mg/kg.

Sequencing used immunoSEQ multiplex PCR; TCRdb keeps in-frame clones, though not all of them. Among about 80,000 clones listed, just under 85% were seen once. V shed 5 bases, J shed 6 bases, and the junction held 12 bases outside the gene matches. Germline values: CDR1 MNHEY, CDR2 SVGAGI. CDR3 length: 15 residues. This specimen consisted of CD4+ or CD8+ T cells sorted from blood, obtained in a trial of the OX40 agonist ivuxolimab. The chain links TRBV6-5 to TRBJ2-7; TRBD1 matches 8 bases. The receptor was isolated from an adult with an advanced solid tumor such as melanoma, head and neck, liver or kidney cancer. The CDR3 DNA sequence: TGTGCCAGCAGTGCCACGAGGACAGGGAGGATCGAGCAGTACTTC. Protein sequence: CASSATRTGRIEQYF.